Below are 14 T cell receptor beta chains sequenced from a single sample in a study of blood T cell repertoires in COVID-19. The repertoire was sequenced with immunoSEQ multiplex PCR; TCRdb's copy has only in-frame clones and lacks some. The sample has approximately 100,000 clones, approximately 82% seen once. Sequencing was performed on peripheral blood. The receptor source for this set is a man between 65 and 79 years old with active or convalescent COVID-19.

CDR3 protein: CASSRNQGYEQYF. The CDR3, as DNA: TGTGCCAGCAGCCGCAACCAGGGTTACGAGCAGTACTTC. The chain links TRBV7-2 to TRBJ2-7, with D possibly TRBD1 on 5 matching bases. Trimming took 5 bases from V and 4 from J, leaving 12 bases between them. The germline CDR1 and CDR2 sequences are SGHTA and FQGNSA. This CDR3 has 13 amino acids. Full variable domain (rest looked up from reference TRBV7-2 and TRBJ2-7): GAGVSQSPSNKVTEKGKDVELRCDPISGHTALYWYRQSLGQGLEFLIYFQGNSAPDKSGLPSDRFSAERTGGSVSTLTIQRTQQEDSAVYLCASSRNQGYEQYFGPGTRLTVT.

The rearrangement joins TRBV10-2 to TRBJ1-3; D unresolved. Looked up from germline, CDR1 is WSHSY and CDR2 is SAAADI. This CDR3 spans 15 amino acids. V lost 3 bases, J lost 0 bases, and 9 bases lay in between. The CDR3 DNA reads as TGCGCCAGCAGTGACCGTCCTTACTCTGGAAACACCATATATTTT. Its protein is CASSDRPYSGNTIYF.

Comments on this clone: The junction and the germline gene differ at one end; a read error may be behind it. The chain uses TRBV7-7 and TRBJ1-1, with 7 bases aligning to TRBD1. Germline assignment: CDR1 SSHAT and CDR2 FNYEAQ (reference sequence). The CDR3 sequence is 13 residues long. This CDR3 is CASSLGTDTEAFF. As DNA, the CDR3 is TGTGCTAGCAGCCTCGGGACAGACACTGAAGCTTTCTTT.

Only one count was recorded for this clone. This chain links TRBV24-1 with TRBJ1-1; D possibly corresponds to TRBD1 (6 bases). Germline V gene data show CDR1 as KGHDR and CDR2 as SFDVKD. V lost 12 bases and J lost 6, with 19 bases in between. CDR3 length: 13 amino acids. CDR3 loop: CAPTPGGAPEAFF. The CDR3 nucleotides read TGTGCCCCAACCCCGGGGGGGGCCCCTGAAGCTTTCTTT.

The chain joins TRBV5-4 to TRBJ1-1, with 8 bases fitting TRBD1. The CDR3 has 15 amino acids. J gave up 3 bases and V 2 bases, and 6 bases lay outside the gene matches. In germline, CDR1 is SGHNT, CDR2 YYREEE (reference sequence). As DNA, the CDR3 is TGTGCCAGCAGCTTACAGGGGGTAGGGGACACTGAAGCTTTCTTT. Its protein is CASSLQGVGDTEAFF.

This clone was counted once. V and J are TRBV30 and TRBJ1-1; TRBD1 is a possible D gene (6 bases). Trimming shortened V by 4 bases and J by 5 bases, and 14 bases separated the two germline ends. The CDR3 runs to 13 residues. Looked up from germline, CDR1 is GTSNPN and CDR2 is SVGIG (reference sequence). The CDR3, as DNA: TGTGCCTGGATCCTCAGGGGTGGGACTGAAGCTTTCTTT. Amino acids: CAWILRGGTEAFF.

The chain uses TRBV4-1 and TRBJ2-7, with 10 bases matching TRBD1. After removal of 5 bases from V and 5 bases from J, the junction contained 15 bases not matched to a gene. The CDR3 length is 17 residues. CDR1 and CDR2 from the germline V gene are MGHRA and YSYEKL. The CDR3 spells CASSYLTRQGAGNEQYF. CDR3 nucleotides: TGCGCCAGCAGCTACCTAACCCGACAGGGGGCTGGGAACGAGCAGTACTTC.

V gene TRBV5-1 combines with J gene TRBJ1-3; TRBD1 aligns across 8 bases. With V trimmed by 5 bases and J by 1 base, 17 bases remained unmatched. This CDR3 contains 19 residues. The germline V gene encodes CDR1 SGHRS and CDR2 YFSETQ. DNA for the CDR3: TGCGCCAGCAGTTACCTTGGACAGGGCCATGGGGAATCTGGAAACACCATATATTTT. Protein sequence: CASSYLGQGHGESGNTIYF.

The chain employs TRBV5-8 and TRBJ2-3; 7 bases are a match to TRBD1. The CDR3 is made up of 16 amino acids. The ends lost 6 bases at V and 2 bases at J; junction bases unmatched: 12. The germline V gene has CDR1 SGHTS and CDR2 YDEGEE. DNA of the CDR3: TGTGCCAGCACCCTACAGGGGTCCGCGACCACAGATACGCAGTATTTT. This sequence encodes CASTLQGSATTDTQYF.

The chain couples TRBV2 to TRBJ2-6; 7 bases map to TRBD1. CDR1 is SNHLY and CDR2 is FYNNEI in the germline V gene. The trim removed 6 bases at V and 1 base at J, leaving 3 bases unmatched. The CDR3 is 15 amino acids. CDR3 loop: CASRDRASGANVLTF. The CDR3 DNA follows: TGTGCCAGCAGAGACAGGGCATCTGGGGCCAACGTCCTGACTTTC.

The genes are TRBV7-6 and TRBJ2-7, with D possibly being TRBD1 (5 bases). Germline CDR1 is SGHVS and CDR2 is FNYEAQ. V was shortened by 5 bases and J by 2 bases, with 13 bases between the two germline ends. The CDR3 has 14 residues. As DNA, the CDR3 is TGTGCCAGCAGCCCCGGACAATCTCCCTACGAGCAGTACTTC. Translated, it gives CASSPGQSPYEQYF.

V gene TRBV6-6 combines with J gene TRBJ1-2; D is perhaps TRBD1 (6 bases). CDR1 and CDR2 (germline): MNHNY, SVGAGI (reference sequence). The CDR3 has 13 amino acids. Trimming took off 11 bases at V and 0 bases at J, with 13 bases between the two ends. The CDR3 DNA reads TGTGCCCACAGGGACCCAGCTAACTATGGCTACACCTTC. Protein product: CAHRDPANYGYTF.

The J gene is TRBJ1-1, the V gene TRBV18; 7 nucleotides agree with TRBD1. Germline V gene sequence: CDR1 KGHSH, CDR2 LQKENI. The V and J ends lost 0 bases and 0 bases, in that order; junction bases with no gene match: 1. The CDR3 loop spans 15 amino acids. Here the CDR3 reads CASSPPRGMNTEAFF. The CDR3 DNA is TGTGCCAGCTCACCACCCAGGGGGATGAACACTGAAGCTTTCTTT.

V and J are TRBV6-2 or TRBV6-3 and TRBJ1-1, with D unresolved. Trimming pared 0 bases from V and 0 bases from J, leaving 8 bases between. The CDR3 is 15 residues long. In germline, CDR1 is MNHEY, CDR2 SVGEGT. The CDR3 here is CASSYSAGMNTEAFF. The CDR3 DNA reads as TGTGCCAGCAGTTACTCGGCAGGAATGAACACTGAAGCTTTCTTT.